Below are 10 T cell receptor beta chains sequenced from a single sample in a study of shared clonotypes between healthy human individuals. Libraries were prepared by immunoSEQ multiplex PCR; TCRdb keeps only in-frame clonotypes and omits some of them. The sample gives under 1,900,000 clones, roughly 98.5% of which show up once; approximately 0.4% is in the top ten. Specimen: naive CD4+ T cells sorted from blood. The subset here: CD45RA+ positively selected. The receptors shown here come from a man in his thirties or forties in good health.

V usage is TRBV2 and J usage is TRBJ1-1; D is ambiguous. Germline loops: CDR1 SNHLY, CDR2 FYNNEI. The CDR3 runs 12 residues. The CDR3 DNA sequence: TGTGCAGCCAAAACGGGAAACACTGAAGCTTTCTTT. Amino acid sequence: CAAKTGNTEAFF.

The genes are TRBV6-4 and TRBJ2-3; a possible D gene is TRBD1 (6 bases). The CDR3 totals 13 residues. The V gene lost 6 bases and the J gene lost 3 bases, with 10 bases spanning the gap. The V gene's germline CDR1 is MRHNA and CDR2 SNTAGT. CDR3 DNA: TGTGCCAGCAGCCCGGACAGAACAGATACGCAGTATTTT. Protein product: CASSPDRTDTQYF.

The chain has TRBV28 and TRBJ2-1; TRBD1 is a possible D gene (6 bases). V was clipped by 3 bases and J by 5 bases, with 17 bases between them. The CDR3 loop spans 16 amino acids. The germline V gene encodes CDR1 MDHEN and CDR2 SYDVKM. CDR3 nucleotide sequence: TGTGCCAGCAGTTTGGTCGACAGGTTCCTAAACAATGAGCAGTTCTTC. This translates into CASSLVDRFLNNEQFF.

This clone showed up just once. This rearrangement joins TRBV18 to TRBJ2-5; TRBD1 aligns across 7 bases. Germline values: CDR1 KGHSH, CDR2 LQKENI. This CDR3 contains 15 residues. Trimming took 0 bases from V and 2 from J; bases not matched to a gene: 3. The CDR3 DNA is TGTGCCAGCTCACCACCGGGACAGTCACAAGAGACCCAGTACTTC. This translates into CASSPPGQSQETQYF.

In this sample, this clone turned up once. The chain links TRBV7-2 to TRBJ1-1; 8 positions agree with TRBD1. This CDR3 spans 14 amino acids. Per the germline V gene, CDR1 is SGHTA and CDR2 is FQGNSA. Trimming cost V 4 bases and J 2 bases; bases outside gene matches: 3. The CDR3 nucleotides are TGTGCCAGCAGCTGGGGACAGGCTAACACTGAAGCTTTCTTT. It specifies CASSWGQANTEAFF.

The chain uses TRBV18 and TRBJ1-4; 7 positions agree with TRBD1. CDR3 length equals 16 residues. V dropped 3 bases and J dropped 1; count of bases not matched to a gene: 5. Germline V gene sequence: CDR1 KGHSH, CDR2 LQKENI. The CDR3 DNA reads as TGTGCCAGCTCACCGACCCGACAGGGAACTAATGAAAAACTGTTTTTT. Translated, it gives CASSPTRQGTNEKLFF.

The rearrangement links TRBV4-2 to TRBJ2-7, with 11 bases fitting TRBD1. The junction had 15 bases not matched to a gene; V was cut back by 0 bases and J by 5 bases. CDR3 size: 19 residues. The germline CDR1 and CDR2 sequences are LGHNA and YNFKEQ. The CDR3 DNA reads as TGTGCCAGCAGCCAAGATCCCAGGACAGGGGGCTTAGTTTTGGACGAGCAGTACTTC. It yields the protein CASSQDPRTGGLVLDEQYF.

This chain joins TRBV6-1 and TRBJ1-1; the D is unclear. The V end was cut by 2 bases, the J end by 1 base, with 5 bases between. The CDR3 consists of 13 residues. Germline assignment: CDR1 MNHNS and CDR2 SASEGT. CDR3 sequence reads: CASSEYWNTEAFF. The CDR3 nucleotides are TGTGCCAGCAGTGAATACTGGAACACTGAAGCTTTCTTT.

V and J are TRBV4-1 and TRBJ1-2; 11 bases match TRBD1. The CDR3 totals 15 residues. From germline, CDR1 is MGHRA and CDR2 YSYEKL. V was clipped by 4 bases and J by 7 bases; unmatched bases: 8. In DNA, the CDR3 is TGCGCCAGCAGCCGAGGGGACAGGGGGTTTTTTGGCTACACCTTC. It yields the protein CASSRGDRGFFGYTF.

This clone was recorded once. The V gene is TRBV9, the J gene TRBJ1-2; no clear D gene. V was clipped by 4 bases and J by 0 bases, with 7 bases between them. Germline-derived CDR1 and CDR2 are SGDLS and YYNGEE. The CDR3 extends over 13 amino acids. CDR3 sequence (DNA): TGTGCCAGCAGCCTCGGTCCTAACTATGGCTACACCTTC. Amino acids: CASSLGPNYGYTF.